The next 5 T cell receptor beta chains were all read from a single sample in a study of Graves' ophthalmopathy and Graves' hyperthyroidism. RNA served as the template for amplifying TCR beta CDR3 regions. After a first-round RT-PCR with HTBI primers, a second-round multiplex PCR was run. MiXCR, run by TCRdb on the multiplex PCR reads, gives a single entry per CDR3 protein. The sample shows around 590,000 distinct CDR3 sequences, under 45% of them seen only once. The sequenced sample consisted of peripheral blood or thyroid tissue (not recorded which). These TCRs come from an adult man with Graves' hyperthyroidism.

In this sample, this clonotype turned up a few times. CDR3 DNA: TGTGCCAGCAGTTACTCGGGGAGATACACCGGGGAGCTGTTTTTT. As protein: CASSYSGRYTGELFF. The gene calls are TRBV6-5 and TRBJ2-2, with D possibly matching TRBD2 (5 bases). This CDR3 is built from 15 residues. Germline V gene data show CDR1 as MNHEY and CDR2 as SVGAGI. Trimming shortened V by 0 bases and J by 3 bases, and 8 bases separated the two germline ends.

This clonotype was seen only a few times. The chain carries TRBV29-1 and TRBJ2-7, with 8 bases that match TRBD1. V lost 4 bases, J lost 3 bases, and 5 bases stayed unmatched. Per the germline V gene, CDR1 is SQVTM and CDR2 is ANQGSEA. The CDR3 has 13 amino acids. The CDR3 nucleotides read TGCAGCGTTGCCAGGACAGGGAACTACGAGCAGTACTTC. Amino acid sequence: CSVARTGNYEQYF.

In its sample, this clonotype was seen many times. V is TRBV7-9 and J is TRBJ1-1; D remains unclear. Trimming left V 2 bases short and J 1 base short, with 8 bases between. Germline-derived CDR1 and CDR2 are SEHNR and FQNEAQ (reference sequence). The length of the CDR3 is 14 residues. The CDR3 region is CASSLIGPNTEAFF. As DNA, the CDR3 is TGTGCCAGCAGCTTAATCGGTCCGAACACTGAAGCTTTCTTT.

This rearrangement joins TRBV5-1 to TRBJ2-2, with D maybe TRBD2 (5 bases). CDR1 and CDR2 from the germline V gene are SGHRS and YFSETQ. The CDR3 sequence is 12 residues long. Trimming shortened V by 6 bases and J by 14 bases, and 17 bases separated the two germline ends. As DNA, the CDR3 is TGCGCCAGCATAGACGGCAACCGGGGACTGTTTTTT. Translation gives CASIDGNRGLFF.

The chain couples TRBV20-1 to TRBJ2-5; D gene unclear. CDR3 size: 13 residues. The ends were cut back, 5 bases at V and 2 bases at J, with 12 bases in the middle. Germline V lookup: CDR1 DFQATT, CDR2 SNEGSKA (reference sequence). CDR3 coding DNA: TGCAGTGCTTCGGATCTACTACAAGAGACCCAGTACTTC. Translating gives CSASDLLQETQYF.